This T cell receptor (beta chain) was sequenced during a study of T cell responses to AZD1222 COVID-19 vaccine listed by TCRdb under 2021. Turning to the overall study: AZD1222 recipients whose second dose came at about 4 weeks and those whose second dose came at about 12 weeks were combined into one group, since spike-specific TCR depth and breadth did not differ between the two schedules. Trial participants were enrolled by age into 18-55, 56-69 and 70-plus year subgroups, with approximately 150, 28 and 58 TCR-sequenced participants respectively. TCR sequencing covered roughly 230 trial participants: 207 given two doses of AZD1222 and 26 given two doses of MenACWY control vaccine.

Turning to this clone: Its antigen is unknown. No qualities accompany the bases; no much larger clone lies one base away.

Broad study findings and their caveats: Most participants were white British and females outnumbered males, and the authors suggested that clonal diversity may have been underestimated. Vaccine-associated CD4 TCRs spanned the whole spike protein, with dominant responses in regions 160-218 and 743-854. The 56-69-year group was small, and its depth increase did not reach significance, likely because of low power. Only 5 to 7 AZD1222 recipients were SARS-CoV-2 seropositive at baseline, limiting conclusions about previously exposed vaccinees. Reportedly, almost half of the unique spike-specific TCRs recognized epitopes lying outside the regions that are mutated in the B.1.351 and B.1.1.7 variants. Because no day 14 peak-response samples were available, the repertoires could be characterized only after the peak T cell response. A significant rise in spike-specific TCR breadth and depth was observed after two AZD1222 doses relative to day 0 and relative to MenACWY recipients.

In the germline V gene (reference sequence), CDR1 corresponds to MNHEY and CDR2 to SMNVEV. V was cut back by 5 bases and J by 8 bases, leaving a gap of 25 bases between them. The CDR3 measures 17 amino acids from cysteine to phenylalanine. The read is trimmed to its CDR3 DNA, 51 bases read in frame from base 1. The CDR3 regions of human TCRbeta chains were subjected to immunosequencing. Per the authors' processing: Repertoire TCRs were checked for matches against a reference library of SARS-CoV-2-specific TCRs that had been generated using the MIRA antigen-specificity platform. Breadth was defined as the fraction of unique TCRs that were SARS-CoV-2-associated, and depth was defined as the fraction of total T cells that were SARS-CoV-2-associated. Using the MIRA data, every spike-specific TCR was mapped to the spike region that the TCR reacted to and assigned to either a CD4 or a CD8 class. Log10-transformed breadth and depth values were compared by one-way ANOVA with Sidak's multiple comparisons tests. TCRdb retrieved this table from immuneACCESS and kept in-frame rearrangements only. Not all clones are present; in checked studies, unresolved V genes account for under half, and no reason is known for the remainder. V, J and clone size derive from that table, while D and trimming were established from the DNA sequence. Recorded for this sample are more than 110,000 clones; 80% to 95% of them occurred a single time. The ten largest account for about 5% of the sample.

The label giving this sample's time point can be read as: baseline before first vaccination. Samples from vaccinated people were obtained from the UK trials COV001 and COV002, which included a single-blind randomized controlled phase 2/3 trial of AZD1222 (ChAdOx1 nCoV-19) in healthy adults. Trial participant PBMC samples were collected at day 0 and day 28 after the second dose for TCRbeta chain sequencing. Recombination joined TRBV27 with TRBJ2-1, with no confident D gene call. Sequenced here: peripheral blood, sampled on day 0 of AZD1222 vaccination. The sequence was collected from an adult in good health. The base sequence is TGTGCCAGCAGTCCATGGCCCCGGCGTGTTGTATCCGATGAGCAGTTCTTC. Protein translation: CASSPWPRRVVSDEQFF.